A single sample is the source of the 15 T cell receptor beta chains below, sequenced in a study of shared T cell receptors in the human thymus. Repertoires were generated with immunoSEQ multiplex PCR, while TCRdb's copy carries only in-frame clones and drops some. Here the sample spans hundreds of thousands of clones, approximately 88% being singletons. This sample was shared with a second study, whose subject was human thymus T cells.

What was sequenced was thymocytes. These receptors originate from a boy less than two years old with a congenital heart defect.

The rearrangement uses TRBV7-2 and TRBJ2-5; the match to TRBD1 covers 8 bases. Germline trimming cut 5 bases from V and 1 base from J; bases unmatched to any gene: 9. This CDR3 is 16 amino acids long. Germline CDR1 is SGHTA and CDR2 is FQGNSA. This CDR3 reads CASSLSRTGSQETQYF. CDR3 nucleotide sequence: TGTGCCAGCAGCCTATCCCGGACAGGGAGCCAAGAGACCCAGTACTTC.

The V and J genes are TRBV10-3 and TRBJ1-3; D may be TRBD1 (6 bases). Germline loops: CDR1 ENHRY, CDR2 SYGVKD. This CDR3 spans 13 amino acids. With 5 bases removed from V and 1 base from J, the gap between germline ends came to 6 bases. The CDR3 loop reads CAISTGSGNTIYF. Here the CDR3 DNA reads TGTGCCATCAGTACAGGGTCTGGAAACACCATATATTTT.

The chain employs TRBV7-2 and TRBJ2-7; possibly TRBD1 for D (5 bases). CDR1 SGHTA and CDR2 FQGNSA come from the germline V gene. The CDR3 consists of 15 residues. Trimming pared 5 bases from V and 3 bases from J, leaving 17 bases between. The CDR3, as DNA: TGTGCCAGCAGCCCTCCGGGTGTGGGGCACTACGAGCAGTACTTC. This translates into CASSPPGVGHYEQYF. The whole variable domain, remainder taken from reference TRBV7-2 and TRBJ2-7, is GAGVSQSPSNKVTEKGKDVELRCDPISGHTALYWYRQSLGQGLEFLIYFQGNSAPDKSGLPSDRFSAERTGGSVSTLTIQRTQQEDSAVYLCASSPPGVGHYEQYFGPGTRLTVT.

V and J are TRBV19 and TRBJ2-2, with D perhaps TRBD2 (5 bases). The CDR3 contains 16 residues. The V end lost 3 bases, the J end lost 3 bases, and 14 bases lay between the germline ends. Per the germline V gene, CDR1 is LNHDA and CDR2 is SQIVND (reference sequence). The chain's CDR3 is CASSIVSSLDTGELFF. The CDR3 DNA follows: TGTGCCAGTAGTATTGTTAGCTCACTAGACACCGGGGAGCTGTTTTTT.

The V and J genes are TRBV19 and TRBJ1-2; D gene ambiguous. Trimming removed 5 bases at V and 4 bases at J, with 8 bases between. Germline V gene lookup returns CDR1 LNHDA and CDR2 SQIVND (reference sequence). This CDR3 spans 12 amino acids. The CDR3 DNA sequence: TGTGCCAGTAGTCCTAGCGGCTATGGCTACACCTTC. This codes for CASSPSGYGYTF.

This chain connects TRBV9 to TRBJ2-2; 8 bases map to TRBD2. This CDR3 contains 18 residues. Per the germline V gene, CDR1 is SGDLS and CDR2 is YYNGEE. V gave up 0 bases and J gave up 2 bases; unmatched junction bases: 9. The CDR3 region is CASSVGNGRAENTGELFF. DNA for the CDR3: TGTGCCAGCAGCGTAGGAAACGGGAGGGCCGAAAACACCGGGGAGCTGTTTTTT. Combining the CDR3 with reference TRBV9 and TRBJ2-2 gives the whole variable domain DSGVTQTPKHLITATGQRVTLRCSPRSGDLSVYWYQQSLDQGLQFLIQYYNGEERAKGNILERFSAQQFPDLHSELNLSSLELGDSALYFCASSVGNGRAENTGELFFGEGSRLTVL.

The DNA for the CDR3 is TGTGCCAGCAGTGAAGTACAGGGGGATCGAACTGAAGCTTTCTTT. Amino acids: CASSEVQGDRTEAFF. The chain recombines TRBV2 with TRBJ1-1; 8 nucleotides line up with TRBD1. The CDR3 length is 15 residues. With 1 base clipped from V and 5 bases from J, the junction kept 6 bases outside the gene matches. CDR1 is SNHLY and CDR2 is FYNNEI in the germline V gene.

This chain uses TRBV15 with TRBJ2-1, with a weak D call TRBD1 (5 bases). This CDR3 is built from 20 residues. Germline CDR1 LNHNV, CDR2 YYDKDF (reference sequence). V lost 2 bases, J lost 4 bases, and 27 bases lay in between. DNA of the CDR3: TGTGCCACCAGCAGACTCCCCCAGGGTCTAGGCGACATCTCTTACAATGAGCAGTTCTTC. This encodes CATSRLPQGLGDISYNEQFF.

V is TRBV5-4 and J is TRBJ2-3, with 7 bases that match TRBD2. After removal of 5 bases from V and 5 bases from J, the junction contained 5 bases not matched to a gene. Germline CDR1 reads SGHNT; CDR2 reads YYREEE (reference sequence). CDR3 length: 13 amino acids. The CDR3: CASRSLAVDTQYF. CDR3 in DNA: TGTGCCAGCAGGTCGCTAGCGGTAGATACGCAGTATTTT. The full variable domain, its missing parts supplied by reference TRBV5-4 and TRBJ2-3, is ETGVTQSPTHLIKTRGQQVTLRCSSQSGHNTVSWYQQALGQGPQFIFQYYREEENGRGNFPPRFSGLQFPNYSSELNVNALELDDSALYLCASRSLAVDTQYFGPGTRLTVL.

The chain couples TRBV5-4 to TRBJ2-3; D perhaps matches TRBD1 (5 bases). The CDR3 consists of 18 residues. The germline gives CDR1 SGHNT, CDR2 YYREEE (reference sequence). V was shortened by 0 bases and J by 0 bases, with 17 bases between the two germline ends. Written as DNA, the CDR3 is TGTGCCAGCAGCTTGGGGGGCCCGAGGACCTCTAGCACAGATACGCAGTATTTT. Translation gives CASSLGGPRTSSTDTQYF.

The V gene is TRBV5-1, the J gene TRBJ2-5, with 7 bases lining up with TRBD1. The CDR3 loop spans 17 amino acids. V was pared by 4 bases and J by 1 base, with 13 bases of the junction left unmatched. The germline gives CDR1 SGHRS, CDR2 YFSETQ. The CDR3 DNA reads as TGCGCCAGCAGCGTAGACGCGAACAGGGGTAGCCAAGAGACCCAGTACTTC. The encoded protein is CASSVDANRGSQETQYF. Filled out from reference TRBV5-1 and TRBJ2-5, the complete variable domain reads KAGVTQTPRYLIKTRGQQVTLSCSPISGHRSVSWYQQTPGQGLQFLFEYFSETQRNKGNFPGRFSGRQFSNSRSEMNVSTLELGDSALYLCASSVDANRGSQETQYFGPGTRLLVL.

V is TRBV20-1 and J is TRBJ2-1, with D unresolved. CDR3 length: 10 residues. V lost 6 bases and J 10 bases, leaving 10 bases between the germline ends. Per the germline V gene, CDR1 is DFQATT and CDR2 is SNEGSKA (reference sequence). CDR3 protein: CSATHYEQFF. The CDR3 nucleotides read TGCAGTGCAACTCACTACGAGCAGTTCTTC.

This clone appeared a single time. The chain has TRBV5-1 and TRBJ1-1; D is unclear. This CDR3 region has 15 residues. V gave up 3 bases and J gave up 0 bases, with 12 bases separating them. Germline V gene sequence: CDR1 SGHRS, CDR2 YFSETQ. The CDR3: CASSSDSAMNTEAFF. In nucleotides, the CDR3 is TGCGCCAGCAGCTCGGACTCGGCGATGAACACTGAAGCTTTCTTT.

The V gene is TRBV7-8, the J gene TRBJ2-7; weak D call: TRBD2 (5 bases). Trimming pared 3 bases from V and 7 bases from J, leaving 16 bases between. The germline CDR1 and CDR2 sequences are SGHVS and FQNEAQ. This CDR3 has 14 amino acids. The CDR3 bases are TGTGCCAGCAGCTTTAGGAGTCCGCGCGGGGAGCAGTACTTC. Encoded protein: CASSFRSPRGEQYF. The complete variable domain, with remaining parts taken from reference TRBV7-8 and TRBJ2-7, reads GAGVSQSPRYKVAKRGQDVALRCDPISGHVSLFWYQQALGQGPEFLTYFQNEAQLDKSGLPSDRFFAERPEGSVSTLKIQRTQQEDSAVYLCASSFRSPRGEQYFGPGTRLTVT.

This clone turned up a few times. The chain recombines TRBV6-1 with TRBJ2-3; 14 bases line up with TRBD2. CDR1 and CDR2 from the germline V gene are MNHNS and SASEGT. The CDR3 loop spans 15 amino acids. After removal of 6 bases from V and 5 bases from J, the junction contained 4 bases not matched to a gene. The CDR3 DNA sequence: TGTGCCAGCAGCGGGGGACTAGCGGGAGAAGATACGCAGTATTTT. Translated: CASSGGLAGEDTQYF.